The present TCR beta chain was sequenced within a study of neurological immune-mediated disorders. V was cut by 3 bases and J by 4 bases, with 21 bases left in between. This CDR3 comprises 17 residues. The V gene's germline CDR1 is SEHNR and CDR2 FQNEAQ (reference sequence). The team produced cDNA through 5'RACE using 10-nucleotide random UMIs. TCRdb recomputed calls from the 5' RACE reads with MiXCR, one row per CDR3 protein. The top ten clones hold more than 20% of a sample with 30,000 or so distinct CDR3 sequences, roughly 4.4% of them seen once. The unsorted libraries originated from 2 million PBMCs that had been stored at -80 C. This clonotype occurred many times.

This TCR derives from a man younger than 35 in good health. This sequence joins TRBV7-9 and TRBJ1-2, with a weak D call TRBD1 (6 bases). The sample taken for sequencing was PBMCs. CDR3 sequence reads: CASSLYTGSQSGYGYTF. The CDR3 nucleotides are TGTGCCAGCAGCTTGTACACAGGGTCCCAAAGCGGCTATGGCTACACCTTC.